This TCR beta chain originates from a study of blood T cell repertoires in COVID-19. Germline trimming cut 5 bases from V and 1 base from J; bases unmatched to any gene: 5. The CDR3 is made up of 15 amino acids. Germline V lookup: CDR1 MNHEY, CDR2 SMNVEV (reference sequence). Only in-frame clones appear in the TCRdb table, and some are missing; sequencing was by immunoSEQ multiplex PCR. The table has more than 300,000 clones, roughly 90% seen once. The receptor was derived from a woman aged 25 to 39 who had been exposed to COVID-19. The rearrangement joins TRBV27 to TRBJ1-2; 9 bases align to TRBD1. Source material: PBMCs or T cells enriched from blood (not recorded which). The CDR3 DNA sequence: TGTGCCAGCAGTCCGGACAGGGGAGATAACTATGGCTACACCTTC. Amino acid sequence: CASSPDRGDNYGYTF.